The 30 T cell receptor beta chains in this list originate from one sample, sequenced in a study of shared clonotypes between healthy human individuals. The table came from immunoSEQ multiplex PCR; TCRdb's copy has only in-frame clones and leaves some out. The sample includes approximately 500,000 clones, more than 65% of them seen just once. The sequenced material came from PBMCs. These TCRs come from a woman aged 35 to 49 in good health. Some clones in this sample may be carry-over from other donors' samples.

The chain joins TRBV18 to TRBJ2-1; D remains ambiguous. This CDR3 contains 15 residues. Trimming cost V 2 bases and J 5 bases, with 13 bases left between them. Germline values: CDR1 KGHSH, CDR2 LQKENI. The CDR3 region has the DNA TGTGCCAGCTCACCAACTCGCATTTCGGACAATGAGCAGTTCTTC. Its protein product is CASSPTRISDNEQFF.

Details on this clone: This may be a read error: a much more frequent sequence differs by one nucleotide. This sample includes further DNA sequences coding for the same CDR3. The rearrangement links TRBV4-1 to TRBJ1-3; 7 positions agree with TRBD1. CDR1 is MGHRA, CDR2 YSYEKL, per germline. The length of the CDR3 is 16 residues. Trimming cost V 2 bases and J 2 bases; bases outside gene matches: 6. The CDR3 region is CASSQITTGAGNTIYF. The CDR3 DNA reads as TGCGCCAGCAGCCAAATCACTACAGGGGCTGGAAACACCATATATTTT.

The chain employs TRBV19 and TRBJ1-5; 8 bases agree with TRBD1. The CDR3 extends over 16 amino acids. Germline CDR1 is LNHDA and CDR2 is SQIVND (reference sequence). V lost 5 bases, J lost 1 base, and 7 bases stayed unmatched. CDR3 sequence: CASSLGQGGSNQPQHF. CDR3 in DNA: TGTGCCAGTAGTTTAGGACAGGGCGGCAGCAATCAGCCCCAGCATTTT.

This rearrangement joins TRBV5-1 to TRBJ2-1; 8 nucleotides match TRBD2. Per germline, CDR1 SGHRS and CDR2 YFSETQ. Trimming removed 1 base from V and 9 bases from J; junction bases left unmatched: 15. This CDR3 has 17 amino acids. For the CDR3, the DNA is TGCGCCAGCAGCTTGATCGGTCGCGGGAGGCCCATGTTTGAGCAGTTCTTC. It encodes CASSLIGRGRPMFEQFF.

The chain recombines TRBV29-1 with TRBJ2-7, with TRBD2 identical over 12 bases. Trimming cost V 0 bases and J 2 bases; bases outside gene matches: 17. From germline, CDR1 is SQVTM and CDR2 ANQGSEA. CDR3 size: 20 residues. CDR3 nucleotide sequence: TGCAGCGTTGAAGATTCAACAGGACTAGCGGGAACTAAAACAACCTACGAGCAGTACTTC. It encodes CSVEDSTGLAGTKTTYEQYF.

This chain connects TRBV11-2 to TRBJ1-1; D remains ambiguous. The CDR3 extends over 14 amino acids. V was pared by 2 bases and J by 0 bases, with 7 bases between. Germline CDR1 SGHAT, CDR2 FQNNGV. In DNA form, the CDR3 reads TGTGCCAGCAGCTTAATGCCGGTGAACACTGAAGCTTTCTTT. This sequence encodes CASSLMPVNTEAFF.

V gene TRBV28 combines with J gene TRBJ1-5, with 11 bases fitting TRBD1. CDR1 is MDHEN and CDR2 is SYDVKM in the germline V gene. The CDR3 is made up of 19 amino acids. The J segment lost 0 bases and the V segment lost 5 bases, leaving 12 bases of the junction unmatched. CDR3 protein: CASSPSLGQGAGSNQPQHF. CDR3 coding DNA: TGTGCCAGCAGTCCATCCCTTGGACAGGGGGCTGGTAGCAATCAGCCCCAGCATTTT.

This clone was seen just once. The rearrangement joins TRBV2 to TRBJ2-5; D is undetermined. Germline CDR1 is SNHLY and CDR2 is FYNNEI. Deletions cut 6 bases from V and 2 bases from J, with 13 bases between. The CDR3 is made up of 14 amino acids. The CDR3 DNA is TGTGCCAGCAGAGAAAGGAGTATGCAAGAGACCCAGTACTTC. Translation gives CASRERSMQETQYF.

The rearrangement uses TRBV5-1 and TRBJ1-5; the D gene is possibly TRBD1 (6 bases). This CDR3 has 15 amino acids. Germline V gene data show CDR1 as SGHRS and CDR2 as YFSETQ. The V gene lost 3 bases and the J gene lost 2 bases, with 12 bases spanning the gap. The CDR3 coding sequence is TGCGCCAGCAGCTCCTCTCCAGGGGGCAATCAGCCCCAGCATTTT. It is translated as CASSSSPGGNQPQHF. The complete variable domain, with remaining parts taken from reference TRBV5-1 and TRBJ1-5, reads KAGVTQTPRYLIKTRGQQVTLSCSPISGHRSVSWYQQTPGQGLQFLFEYFSETQRNKGNFPGRFSGRQFSNSRSEMNVSTLELGDSALYLCASSSSPGGNQPQHFGDGTRLSIL.

The CDR3 is CASSLGLAGGPSSYNEQFF. Written as DNA, the CDR3 is TGTGCCAGCAGCTTGGGACTAGCGGGAGGGCCGAGCTCCTACAATGAGCAGTTCTTC. The chain carries TRBV7-3 and TRBJ2-1; 16 bases fit TRBD2. CDR1 SGHTA and CDR2 FQGTGA come from the germline V gene. This CDR3 has 19 amino acids. Trimming cost V 3 bases and J 0 bases; bases outside gene matches: 5.

CDR3 amino acids: CASSDGLAGGYEQYF. The CDR3 region has the DNA TGTGCCAGCAGTGATGGACTAGCGGGAGGATACGAGCAGTACTTC. This chain uses TRBV6-6 with TRBJ2-7; 14 nucleotides match TRBD2. V was clipped by 5 bases and J by 4 bases; unmatched bases: 4. Germline-derived CDR1 and CDR2 are MNHNY and SVGAGI (reference sequence). CDR3 length: 15 residues.

This clone was seen only once. The CDR3 is CASSSLAASEQFF. The DNA of the CDR3 is TGTGCCAGCAGCTCCCTAGCGGCGAGTGAGCAGTTCTTC. The rearrangement joins TRBV7-2 to TRBJ2-1, with 7 bases that match TRBD2. The CDR3 extends over 13 amino acids. The junction had 6 bases not matched to a gene; V was cut back by 4 bases and J by 9 bases. CDR1 SGHTA and CDR2 FQGNSA come from the germline V gene.

The J gene is TRBJ2-7, the V gene TRBV6-1; D possibly corresponds to TRBD2 (6 bases). The CDR3 has 15 residues. With 4 bases removed from V and 4 bases from J, the gap between germline ends came to 17 bases. Germline V CDR1 and CDR2: MNHNS, SASEGT. The DNA for the CDR3 is TGTGCCAGCAGTGGAACCGGGACTCTGGCATACGAGCAGTACTTC. Translating gives CASSGTGTLAYEQYF.

Concerning this clone itself: This is likely an artifact of a read error, given a far larger clone one base away. V gene TRBV4-1 combines with J gene TRBJ1-5; D may be TRBD1 (5 bases). Per germline, CDR1 MGHRA and CDR2 YSYEKL. Trimming shortened V by 4 bases and J by 5 bases, and 9 bases separated the two germline ends. CDR3 size: 13 residues. The CDR3 here is CASSPREYQPQHF. The CDR3 DNA is TGCGCCAGCAGCCCCAGGGAGTATCAGCCCCAGCATTTT.

The chain employs TRBV28 and TRBJ1-2; D not resolved. The CDR3 covers 15 residues. Per germline, CDR1 MDHEN and CDR2 SYDVKM. Trimming cost V 1 base and J 4 bases, with 13 bases left between them. The CDR3 region is CASSLSGELVYGYTF. CDR3 sequence (DNA): TGTGCCAGCAGTTTATCCGGTGAACTCGTCTATGGCTACACCTTC.

V is TRBV9 and J is TRBJ1-2; TRBD1 is a possible D gene (5 bases). Germline assignment: CDR1 SGDLS and CDR2 YYNGEE. The CDR3 loop spans 11 amino acids. Trimming pared 3 bases from V and 8 bases from J, leaving 8 bases between. The CDR3 nucleotides read TGTGCCAGCAGCGGGACATCCGGCTACACCTTC. It specifies CASSGTSGYTF.

V and J are TRBV29-1 and TRBJ2-5; D is perhaps TRBD1 or TRBD2 (6 bases each). V was trimmed by 7 bases and J by 0 bases, leaving 9 bases between them. Germline V gene sequence: CDR1 SQVTM, CDR2 ANQGSEA. The CDR3 length is 12 residues. The CDR3 nucleotides are TGCAGCGGGGGGGACAACCAAGAGACCCAGTACTTC. It codes for CSGGDNQETQYF.

The CDR3 bases are TGTGCCAGCAGCCCTGGGACAGACCTAATGATAGGAAAACTGTTTTTT. This encodes CASSPGTDLMIGKLFF. This chain uses TRBV7-2 with TRBJ1-4; TRBD1 aligns across 7 bases. The trim removed 5 bases at V and 10 bases at J, leaving 16 bases unmatched. This CDR3 region has 16 residues. Per germline, CDR1 SGHTA and CDR2 FQGNSA.

The chain links TRBV29-1 to TRBJ2-1; 7 nucleotides line up with TRBD2. CDR3 size: 14 residues. From germline, CDR1 is SQVTM and CDR2 ANQGSEA. The junction had 6 bases not matched to a gene; V was cut back by 7 bases and J by 0 bases. The CDR3 DNA reads as TGCAGCGCATCAAGCGGGAACTCCTACAATGAGCAGTTCTTC. This codes for CSASSGNSYNEQFF.

The rearrangement joins TRBV9 to TRBJ2-3, with 8 bases identical to TRBD2. The CDR3 covers 16 residues. CDR1 SGDLS and CDR2 YYNGEE come from the germline V gene. Trimming took 2 bases from V and 3 from J; bases not matched to a gene: 8. This CDR3 reads CASSVGRVVGTDTQYF. The CDR3 nucleotides read TGTGCCAGCAGCGTCGGGAGGGTTGTGGGGACAGATACGCAGTATTTT. The variable domain in full, completed from reference TRBV9 and TRBJ2-3, reads DSGVTQTPKHLITATGQRVTLRCSPRSGDLSVYWYQQSLDQGLQFLIQYYNGEERAKGNILERFSAQQFPDLHSELNLSSLELGDSALYFCASSVGRVVGTDTQYFGPGTRLTVL.

The rearrangement joins TRBV30 to TRBJ2-4; D is uncertain. The CDR3 has 13 residues. Deletions cut 3 bases from V and 3 bases from J, with 9 bases between. Germline assignment: CDR1 GTSNPN and CDR2 SVGIG (reference sequence). The CDR3 nucleotides are TGTGCCTGGAGGGGCCCAGTCAAAAACATTCAGTACTTC. Amino acids: CAWRGPVKNIQYF.

This clone was observed once. The CDR3 nucleotides read TGTGCCAGCAGTTCGGGACTACCATTCGAGCAGTACTTC. Protein sequence: CASSSGLPFEQYF. The chain joins TRBV6-5 to TRBJ2-7; 7 bases fit TRBD2. This CDR3 has 13 residues. Trimming cost V 4 bases and J 6 bases; bases outside gene matches: 6. Germline lookup yields CDR1 MNHEY and CDR2 SVGAGI.

In regard to this clone: Other DNA sequences within the sample encode an identical CDR3. CDR3 nucleotide sequence: TGTGCCAGCAGCTTAGCTAGCGGGACGGCAGATACGCAGTATTTT. It encodes CASSLASGTADTQYF. The genes are TRBV7-2 and TRBJ2-3, with 8 bases fitting TRBD2. V dropped 0 bases and J dropped 4; count of bases not matched to a gene: 3. The CDR3 extends over 15 amino acids. CDR1 is SGHTA, CDR2 FQGNSA, per germline.

This rearrangement joins TRBV7-9 to TRBJ1-2; 8 bases line up with TRBD1. Germline V CDR1 and CDR2: SEHNR, FQNEAQ (reference sequence). CDR3 length: 15 residues. Losses at the gene ends were 0 bases for V and 4 bases for J; bases not matched to a gene: 4. The CDR3 bases are TGTGCCAGCAGCTTAGCAACAGGGGGTACCTATGGCTACACCTTC. Encoded protein: CASSLATGGTYGYTF.

The chain uses TRBV7-2 and TRBJ2-7; 9 nucleotides agree with TRBD2. Losses at the gene ends were 1 base for V and 0 bases for J; bases not matched to a gene: 1. Germline V gene sequence: CDR1 SGHTA, CDR2 FQGNSA. The CDR3 has 15 amino acids. This chain's CDR3 is CASSLVAGASYEQYF. CDR3 nucleotides: TGTGCCAGCAGCTTAGTAGCGGGAGCCTCCTACGAGCAGTACTTC.

Comments on this clone: At one of its ends the junction is not consistent with the germline gene, which may arise from a read error. This chain links TRBV7-9 with TRBJ2-1; no reliable D call. This CDR3 has 15 amino acids. Looked up from germline, CDR1 is SEHNR and CDR2 is FQNEAQ (reference sequence). The CDR3 bases are TGTGCCAGCAGCTTAGTTCTAGAGGCCTACAGTGAGCAGTTCTTC. As protein: CASSLVLEAYSEQFF.

Remarks on this clone: Given a far larger clone just one base away, this is likely a sequencing read error. V gene TRBV29-1 combines with J gene TRBJ1-1; no clear D gene. The CDR3 totals 11 residues. Germline CDR1 SQVTM, CDR2 ANQGSEA. V lost 7 bases and J lost 1, with 7 bases in between. CDR3 sequence (DNA): TGCAGCGCTGCAGGGAACACTGAAGCTTTCTTT. As protein: CSAAGNTEAFF.

The chain couples TRBV6-1 to TRBJ2-1; weak D call: TRBD2 (5 bases). The V end lost 4 bases, the J end lost 0 bases, and 16 bases lay between the germline ends. CDR3 length: 17 residues. Germline V gene sequence: CDR1 MNHNS, CDR2 SASEGT. CDR3 sequence (DNA): TGTGCCAGCAGTGCCTCGGGGATGTACCTCTCCTACAATGAGCAGTTCTTC. Its protein is CASSASGMYLSYNEQFF.

For this clone: A far more abundant clone sits one base away, making this likely a read error. This rearrangement joins TRBV2 to TRBJ2-7; D may be TRBD1 (5 bases). Germline values: CDR1 SNHLY, CDR2 FYNNEI. The CDR3 consists of 12 residues. The ends were cut back, 6 bases at V and 2 bases at J, with 8 bases in the middle. The DNA for the CDR3 is TGTGCCAGCAGCGAGACAGCCTACGAGCAGTACTTC. It encodes CASSETAYEQYF.

Details on this clone: A far bigger clonotype differs at one base, so this is likely a read error. This chain links TRBV4-1 with TRBJ2-7, with TRBD1 matching over 9 bases. J lost 5 bases, V lost 1 base, and 6 bases had no gene match. The CDR3 runs to 15 residues. Germline V gene sequence: CDR1 MGHRA, CDR2 YSYEKL. CDR3 nucleotide sequence: TGCGCCAGCAGCCAAGTGGCACAGGGGGCTGACGAGCAGTACTTC. This gives the protein CASSQVAQGADEQYF.